This is a list of T cell receptor beta chains from one sample in a study of blood T cell repertoires in COVID-19. Clones were read by immunoSEQ multiplex PCR, and TCRdb kept only the in-frame ones, dropping some. The sample lists 45,000 or so clones; around 87% were seen once. What was sequenced was peripheral blood. Receptors were obtained from a woman older than 75 with COVID-19, enrolled during active disease. Both conserved end residues are part of each CDR3. A D gene is named only where the DNA matches it firmly.

cdr3_aa: CASSPSRDRSSYEQYF; j_call: TRBJ2-7; d_call: -; v_call: TRBV7-9
cdr3_aa: CASTPARGVPGELFF; j_call: TRBJ2-2; d_call: -; v_call: TRBV6-2/TRBV6-3
cdr3_aa: CASSSHRGPYNEQFF; j_call: TRBJ2-1; d_call: TRBD1; v_call: TRBV27
cdr3_aa: CASSPRMIRTGGRSYEQYF; j_call: TRBJ2-7; d_call: TRBD2; v_call: TRBV19
cdr3_aa: CASSGSGRPSFF; j_call: TRBJ2-1; d_call: TRBD2; v_call: TRBV9
cdr3_aa: CASSLGLGEKLFF; j_call: TRBJ1-4; d_call: -; v_call: TRBV28
cdr3_aa: CASRPSGTGNGYTF; j_call: TRBJ1-2; d_call: TRBD1; v_call: TRBV10-2
cdr3_aa: CASKTGEMSGELFF; j_call: TRBJ2-2; d_call: TRBD1; v_call: TRBV9
cdr3_aa: CASSFRENQPQHF; j_call: TRBJ1-5; d_call: -; v_call: TRBV11-2
cdr3_aa: CATSVGGTQETQYF; j_call: TRBJ2-5; d_call: -; v_call: TRBV24-1
cdr3_aa: CAISESGVNTDTQYF; j_call: TRBJ2-3; d_call: -; v_call: TRBV10-3
cdr3_aa: CASSLGADYGYTF; j_call: TRBJ1-2; d_call: -; v_call: TRBV6-5
cdr3_aa: CASSEGQGSWETQYF; j_call: TRBJ2-5; d_call: TRBD1; v_call: TRBV18
cdr3_aa: CASSLSPPGTQYF; j_call: TRBJ2-3; d_call: -; v_call: TRBV6-5
cdr3_aa: CASSSHSRRSLEQFF; j_call: TRBJ2-1; d_call: -; v_call: TRBV28
cdr3_aa: CASSETGGRKTQYF; j_call: TRBJ2-5; d_call: TRBD1; v_call: TRBV6-1
cdr3_aa: CASSGTGYSYEQYF; j_call: TRBJ2-7; d_call: TRBD1; v_call: TRBV19